A single sample gave rise to the 19 T cell receptor beta chains below, sequenced in a study of T cells in women clearing cervical HPV infection. The assay was immunoSEQ multiplex PCR, and TCRdb's table has in-frame clones only and misses some. This sample's table has over 45,000 clones. Material: blood buffy coat. These receptors all stem from a woman between 18 and 70 years old with a cervical HPV16 infection that either progressed to CIN3+ or cleared (not recorded which).

CDR3 protein: CASSWTERGGYTF. The sequenced CDR3 bases are TGTGCCAGCAGTTGGACAGAGAGAGGGGGC. The chain combines TRBV6-2 or TRBV6-3 with TRBJ1-2, with D possibly being TRBD1 (6 bases). From the germline J gene comes the end of the CDR3, since the read stops 3 residues before it. From germline, CDR1 is MNHEY and CDR2 SVGEGT. This CDR3 comprises 13 residues.

Concerning this clone itself: The read finishes 3 residues shy of the CDR3 end, and the germline J gene is used to complete it. The rearrangement uses TRBV19 and TRBJ1-1; unclear D gene. CDR1 is LNHDA, CDR2 SQIVND, per germline (reference sequence). The ends were cut back, 2 bases at V and 4 bases at J, with 11 bases in the middle. The CDR3 has 14 residues. Incomplete CDR3 DNA: TGTGCCAGTAGTATATCTCCCGCGGTCACTGAA. The encoded protein is CASSISPAVTE. The full CDR3 protein is CASSISPAVTEAFF.

With regard to this clone: The read ends 3 residues before the CDR3 terminus; that terminus is restored from the germline J gene. This chain uses TRBV4-1 with TRBJ1-2; perhaps TRBD1 as D (6 bases). The CDR3 contains 16 residues. Germline V gene lookup returns CDR1 MGHRA and CDR2 YSYEKL. V was shortened by 2 bases and J by 2 bases, with 15 bases between the two germline ends. The CDR3 is CASSQKQGNPNYGYTF. Incomplete CDR3 DNA: TGCGCCAGCAGCCAAAAACAGGGTAATCCAAACTATGGC.

Worth noting for this clone: The CDR3 extends 3 residues past the end of the read, so its final part is completed from the germline J gene. The chain uses TRBV29-1 and TRBJ2-3, with a weak D call TRBD1 (6 bases). Per the germline V gene, CDR1 is SQVTM and CDR2 is ANQGSEA. The CDR3 loop spans 12 amino acids. V gave up 7 bases and J gave up 1 base, with 9 bases separating them. The DNA read from the CDR3 is TGCAGCGGGACAGAGGGCACAGATACG. Its translation: CSGTEGTDT. The complete CDR3 reads CSGTEGTDTQYF.

Note on this clone: The CDR3 is cut off 3 residues early in the read; its end comes from the germline J gene. This rearrangement joins TRBV7-6 to TRBJ1-1; tentatively, D is TRBD1 (6 bases). CDR3 size: 16 residues. The V and J ends lost 5 bases and 3 bases respectively, with 19 bases between them. CDR1 is SGHVS and CDR2 is FNYEAQ in the germline V gene. The CDR3: CASSPRGGVGDTEAFF. CDR3 DNA, as far as it was read: TGTGCCAGCAGCCCTAGAGGGGGGGTCGGGGACACTGAA.

Worth noting for this clone: The CDR3 end is not reached by the read, which stops 3 residues before it; the germline J gene fills it in. The chain employs TRBV19 and TRBJ1-2, with D possibly TRBD1 on 6 matching bases. The V end was cut by 3 bases, the J end by 4 bases, with 18 bases between. Germline-derived CDR1 and CDR2 are LNHDA and SQIVND (reference sequence). This CDR3 is 16 amino acids long. The part of the CDR3 DNA that was read is TGTGCCAGTAGTATTAAAGGGCCCGGACAGTTCTATGGC. Amino acids: CASSIKGPGQFYG. The CDR3 in its entirety is CASSIKGPGQFYGYTF.

Comment on this clone: The CDR3 end is not reached by the read, which stops 3 residues before it; the germline J gene fills it in. J is TRBJ2-5 and V is TRBV7-9; no definite D call. Germline assignment: CDR1 SEHNR and CDR2 FQNEAQ (reference sequence). The germline V and J ends were trimmed by 5 bases and 4 bases, with 5 bases remaining between them. This CDR3 has 11 residues. CDR3 DNA, as far as it was read: TGTGCCAGCAGCGGCAGAGAGACC. It specifies CASSGRET. The entire CDR3 reads CASSGRETQYF.

The CDR3 here is CASSSRLAGNTGELFF. The DNA read from the CDR3 is TGTGCCAGCAGCTCTAGACTAGCGGGGAACACCGGGGAG. J is TRBJ2-2 and V is TRBV5-4; 10 nucleotides match TRBD2. Read sequence stops 3 residues before the CDR3 end, and the germline J gene provides the missing end. The J segment lost 1 base and the V segment lost 3 bases, leaving 3 bases of the junction unmatched. Looked up from germline, CDR1 is SGHNT and CDR2 is YYREEE (reference sequence). This CDR3 is built from 16 residues.

CDR3 sequence: CASSQRQGLRQETQYF. Incomplete CDR3 DNA: TGTGCCAGCAGTCAAAGACAGGGGCTTCGCCAAGAGACC. The rearrangement uses TRBV28 and TRBJ2-5; 8 nucleotides match TRBD1. The read ends 3 residues before the CDR3 terminus; that terminus is restored from the germline J gene. This CDR3 comprises 16 residues. The J segment lost 1 base and the V segment lost 5 bases, leaving 9 bases of the junction unmatched. The germline V gene encodes CDR1 MDHEN and CDR2 SYDVKM.

As to this clone: The read comes to an end 3 residues before the CDR3 does, leaving the germline J gene to fill in the end. The rearrangement joins TRBV2 to TRBJ1-4; D gene unclear. The CDR3 totals 15 residues. Looked up from germline, CDR1 is SNHLY and CDR2 is FYNNEI. Trimming shortened V by 5 bases and J by 7 bases, and 17 bases separated the two germline ends. CDR3 bases read: TGTGCCAGCAGTTCAGGAGTAGAGGGTTTTGAAAAA. It specifies CASSSGVEGFEK. The full CDR3 reads CASSSGVEGFEKLFF.

Notes on this clone: The read falls 3 residues short of the CDR3 end, and the missing part is taken from the germline J gene. The gene calls are TRBV6-2 or TRBV6-3 and TRBJ1-5, with a possible D match to TRBD1 (6 bases). The CDR3 covers 13 residues. Germline-derived CDR1 and CDR2 are MNHEY and SVGEGT. Trimming shortened V by 7 bases and J by 4 bases, and 11 bases separated the two germline ends. CDR3 bases read: TGTGCCAGCACGGGACAAATAAATCAGCCC. Protein product: CASTGQINQP. The CDR3 in full is CASTGQINQPQHF.

A remark on this clone: The read terminates 3 residues ahead of where the CDR3 ends, so the germline J gene completes it. The chain recombines TRBV20-1 with TRBJ2-7; TRBD1 agrees at 8 bases. Germline assignment: CDR1 DFQATT and CDR2 SNEGSKA (reference sequence). CDR3 size: 15 residues. V lost 3 bases to trimming and J lost 2 bases; unmatched junction nucleotides: 9. CDR3: CSARPSGQATYEQYF. The part of the CDR3 DNA that was read is TGCAGTGCTAGGCCCTCGGGACAGGCGACCTACGAG.

Points on this clone: The CDR3 end falls 3 residues outside the read, so it is completed with the germline J gene. The V call is TRBV19, the J call TRBJ2-3, with TRBD1 matching 8 bases. Germline V gene sequence: CDR1 LNHDA, CDR2 SQIVND (reference sequence). Trimming at V came to 6 bases and at J to 8 bases, leaving 13 bases not matched to a gene. The CDR3 loop spans 15 amino acids. CDR3 DNA (partial): TGTGCCAGTAGCCCGGACAGGGATGGGGACAGTACG. Protein: CASSPDRDGDST. In full, the CDR3 reads CASSPDRDGDSTQYF.

As for this clone: From the germline J gene comes the end of the CDR3, since the read stops 3 residues before it. This rearrangement joins TRBV6-2 or TRBV6-3 to TRBJ1-2, with 8 bases aligning to TRBD1. This CDR3 is built from 14 residues. V shed 6 bases, J shed 7 bases, and the junction held 10 bases outside the gene matches. The germline V gene encodes CDR1 MNHEY and CDR2 SVGEGT. The chain's CDR3 is CASRPGGGGPGYTF. CDR3 DNA, as far as it was read: TGTGCCAGCAGGCCAGGGGGCGGCGGTCCTGGC.

As to this clone: Read data end 3 residues before the CDR3 end; the end is taken from the germline J gene. The rearrangement links TRBV7-3 to TRBJ2-1; 8 nucleotides agree with TRBD2. Germline V gives CDR1 SGHTA, CDR2 FQGTGA. This CDR3 contains 15 residues. J gave up 8 bases and V 5 bases, and 11 bases lay outside the gene matches. The CDR3 is CASSPIPGGSDEQFF. The DNA read from the CDR3 is TGTGCCAGCAGCCCTATTCCGGGGGGGAGCGATGAG.

Note on this clone: At one of its ends the junction is not consistent with the germline gene, which may arise from a read error. The read is 3 residues too short to cover the CDR3 end, so that end is filled in from the germline J gene. The sample contains more than one DNA sequence encoding this CDR3. The chain has TRBV20-1 and TRBJ1-6, with D uncertain. Per the germline V gene, CDR1 is DFQATT and CDR2 is SNEGSKA (reference sequence). The CDR3 sequence is 15 residues long. CDR3 sequence reads: CSARFYTGVNSPLHF. The part of the CDR3 DNA that was read is TGCAGTGCTAGATTCTATACCGGGGTCAATTCGCCC.

Comments on this clone: The sequenced fragment ends 3 residues before the CDR3 boundary, so the rest is inferred from the germline J gene. This chain joins TRBV12-3 or TRBV12-4 and TRBJ1-3; D is perhaps TRBD1 (6 bases). The CDR3 is 15 amino acids. Trimming removed 1 base at V and 0 bases at J, with 7 bases between. The CDR3 here is CASSLEGHSGNTIYF. CDR3 DNA (partial): TGTGCCAGCAGTTTAGAGGGACACTCTGGAAACACC.

The CDR3 bases that were read are TGCAGTGCTGACCTACAGGGGAGCAAAAACATT. It codes for CSADLQGSKNI. The CDR3 reads in full as CSADLQGSKNIQYF. V and J are TRBV20-1 and TRBJ2-4; 7 bases line up with TRBD1. The read stops 3 residues short of the end of the CDR3; the missing end is completed from the germline J gene. With 5 bases clipped from V and 3 bases from J, the junction kept 7 bases outside the gene matches. This CDR3 region has 14 residues. CDR1 and CDR2 (germline): DFQATT, SNEGSKA (reference sequence).

About this clone itself: The read terminates 3 residues before the CDR3 end, so the remaining end is supplied by the germline J gene. This chain joins TRBV2 and TRBJ1-3; D is unclear. Between the trimmed V and J ends, which lost 2 bases and 0 bases, there was a span of 5 bases. The V gene's germline CDR1 is SNHLY and CDR2 FYNNEI. The CDR3 covers 14 residues. The CDR3 loop reads CASSELASGNTIYF. The DNA read from the CDR3 is TGTGCCAGCAGTGAATTAGCCTCTGGAAACACC.